This T cell receptor beta chain is from a study of T cell changes during pregnancy in multiple sclerosis. Repertoires were generated with immunoSEQ multiplex PCR, while TCRdb's copy carries only in-frame clones and drops some. Here the sample spans over 10,000 clones, roughly 94% being singletons. The CDR3 covers 13 residues. Germline values: CDR1 SGHTA, CDR2 FQGTGA. V was clipped by 5 bases and J by 3 bases, with 7 bases between them. The genes are TRBV7-3 and TRBJ2-2; D remains ambiguous. The origin of this receptor is a female donor with multiple sclerosis, enrolled in a pregnancy study. Sequencing was performed on CD4+ T cells from peripheral blood mononuclear cells, taken before pregnancy. For the CDR3, the DNA is TGTGCCAGCAGCCCACTCCACACCGGGGAGCTGTTTTTT. Its protein is CASSPLHTGELFF.